The TCR beta chain under discussion was sequenced for a study of CD4+ T cells in melanoma. Overall study results and limits: Reportedly, melanoma neoantigen-specific CD4+ T cells showed varied differentiation states. CD8+ T cell, macrophage and B cell function reportedly correlated with neoantigen-specific CD4+ T cells.

V trimming: 3 bases; J trimming: 5 bases; junction bases outside the gene matches: 9. In germline, CDR1 is DFQATT, CDR2 SNEGSKA (reference sequence). The CDR3 has 15 amino acids. Remarks on this clone: Antigen unknown.

Clones were sequenced by immunoSEQ multiplex PCR, and TCRdb holds only the in-frame ones, with some missing. This sample has about 5,000 clones; under 75% occur once, and the top ten carry less than 25%. The V and J genes are TRBV20-1 and TRBJ2-5, with 10 bases matching TRBD1. Specimen: cells from a culture (not recorded whether cultured in vitro). The sequence was obtained from a human donor with melanoma. This CDR3 reads CSASNPGQGLETQYF. DNA of the CDR3: TGCAGTGCTAGTAACCCGGGACAGGGGTTGGAGACCCAGTACTTC.